Sequencing of this TCR beta chain was carried out in a study of blood T cell repertoires in COVID-19. On the study more broadly: Sites in the United States, Italy and Spain provided acute and convalescent COVID-19 samples. Nucleic acid was either cDNA or gDNA, and it came from T cells, B-cell-depleted T cells, or PBMCs.

The age range of participants was about 18 to 100 years, with residence in under 25 US areas. In assigning cohorts, the study relied on participant-reported clinical history. The CDR3 is 15 amino acids. V trimming: 5 bases; J trimming: 4 bases; junction bases outside the gene matches: 10. Germline V CDR1 and CDR2: SGHAT, FQNNGV. This table comes from immunoSEQ multiplex PCR, and its TCRdb copy is limited to in-frame clones, with some not included. The sample contains about 320,000 clones, 85% to 95% of which appear only once. This rearrangement joins TRBV11-2 to TRBJ1-1; 7 bases fit TRBD1. What was sequenced was PBMCs or T cells enriched from blood (not recorded which). The clonotype comes from a woman aged 25 to 39 who had been exposed to COVID-19. CDR3 sequence (DNA): TGTGCCAGCAGCCCAATAAGGGGGCGCGGCACTGAAGCTTTCTTT. Protein sequence: CASSPIRGRGTEAFF.